Listed below are T cell receptor beta chains from one sample, sequenced in a study of OX40 agonist ivuxolimab in advanced cancers. Assay used: immunoSEQ multiplex PCR; TCRdb lists only in-frame clones, some missing. Among about 45,000 clones listed, approximately 88% were seen once. Sequenced here: CD4+ or CD8+ T cells sorted from blood, sampled in a trial of the OX40 agonist ivuxolimab. These receptors were collected from an adult with an advanced solid tumor such as melanoma, head and neck, liver or kidney cancer. Both conserved end residues are part of each CDR3. The order of the fields is J gene, clone size, D gene, V gene, CDR3 protein, CDR3 DNA. A D gene is named only where the DNA matches it firmly. Clone size is not always given. Where it is, it says once, few, many or a class for expanded clones.

>TRBJ2-7|NA|TRBD2|TRBV5-5
CASSRGDYEQYF
TGTGCCAGCAGCCGGGGGGACTACGAGCAGTACTTC
>TRBJ2-7|NA|TRBD2|TRBV9
CASSPAGTSVTYEQYF
TGTGCCAGCAGCCCCGCCGGGACTAGCGTTACCTACGAGCAGTACTTC
>TRBJ1-1|NA|NA|TRBV11-3
CASAGLNTEAFF
TGTGCCAGCGCCGGGTTGAACACTGAAGCTTTCTTT
>TRBJ1-4|NA|NA|TRBV4-1
CASSHRQMSNEKLFF
TGCGCCAGCAGCCACCGACAGATGTCTAATGAAAAACTGTTTTTT
>TRBJ1-1|few|NA|TRBV10-1
CASSESYGNTEAFF
TGCGCCAGCAGTGAGTCGTATGGGAACACTGAAGCTTTCTTT
>TRBJ2-7|NA|NA|TRBV7-2
CASSPGWDGVYEQYF
TGTGCCAGCAGCCCAGGTTGGGACGGAGTCTACGAGCAGTACTTC
>TRBJ1-1|NA|NA|TRBV29-1
CSVEGGRDTEAFF
TGCAGCGTTGAAGGGGGCAGGGACACTGAAGCTTTCTTT
>TRBJ2-7|NA|NA|TRBV5-5
CASSLVRRTPSYEQYF
TGTGCCAGCAGCTTGGTACGTCGGACACCTTCCTACGAGCAGTACTTC
>TRBJ1-1|few|NA|TRBV5-4
CASSLRTEAFF
TGTGCCAGCAGCTTGAGGACTGAAGCTTTCTTT
>TRBJ2-7|NA|NA|TRBV5-1
CASRYQTGDSYEQYF
TGCGCCAGCAGGTACCAGACAGGTGACTCCTACGAGCAGTACTTC
>TRBJ2-2|NA|NA|TRBV6-5
CASSYIWGSGELFF
TGTGCCAGCAGTTACATCTGGGGGTCCGGGGAGCTGTTTTTT
>TRBJ1-5|NA|TRBD1|TRBV19
CASSTPPGQEDSNQPQHF
TGTGCCAGTAGTACCCCCCCCGGACAGGAGGATAGCAATCAGCCCCAGCATTTT
>TRBJ2-7|NA|TRBD2|TRBV13
CASKGSGMHEQYF
TGTGCCAGCAAGGGTAGCGGGATGCACGAGCAGTACTTC
>TRBJ2-7|once|TRBD1|TRBV27
CASRGTGGPYYEQYF
TGTGCCAGCAGAGGGACAGGGGGTCCCTACTACGAGCAGTACTTC
>TRBJ1-5|NA|NA|TRBV6-6
CASSYSTVQSNQPQHF
TGTGCCAGCAGTTACTCGACTGTGCAAAGCAATCAGCCCCAGCATTTT
>TRBJ1-1|NA|NA|TRBV27
CASGRNTEAFF
TGTGCCAGCGGGAGGAACACTGAAGCTTTCTTT
>TRBJ2-1|NA|NA|TRBV7-8
CASRSGTMGNEQFF
TGTGCCAGCAGGAGCGGGACAATGGGCAATGAGCAGTTCTTC
>TRBJ1-6|NA|NA|TRBV21-1
CASSKRKTQYNSPLHF
TGTGCCAGCAGCAAACGGAAAACCCAATATAATTCACCCCTCCACTTT
>TRBJ1-5|NA|NA|TRBV6-1
CASSDSVGGSNQPQHF
TGTGCCAGCAGTGATTCTGTAGGGGGTAGCAATCAGCCCCAGCATTTT
>TRBJ1-2|NA|NA|TRBV13
CASSPDTGDLYGYTF
TGTGCCAGCAGCCCCGACACGGGGGACCTCTATGGCTACACCTTC
>TRBJ2-7|once|TRBD2|TRBV11-2
CASTRTSDYEQYF
TGTGCCAGCACCCGGACTAGCGACTACGAGCAGTACTTC
>TRBJ1-2|NA|NA|TRBV7-9
CASSLGIGTGYGYTF
TGTGCCAGCAGCTTAGGGATAGGGACGGGGTATGGCTACACCTTC
>TRBJ1-1|NA|NA|TRBV2
CASSDLGETEAFF
TGTGCCAGCAGTGACTTGGGAGAGACTGAAGCTTTCTTT
>TRBJ2-7|NA|TRBD1|TRBV27
CASSFSSGQVRYEQYF
TGTGCCAGCAGTTTTTCCTCTGGACAGGTTCGCTACGAGCAGTACTTC
>TRBJ2-1|NA|NA|TRBV4-2
CASSQDRDEQFF
TGTGCCAGCAGCCAAGATCGTGATGAGCAGTTCTTC
>TRBJ2-5|NA|NA|TRBV29-1
CSVVEDPQWWAQYF
TGCAGCGTTGTGGAGGACCCCCAGTGGTGGGCCCAGTACTTC
>TRBJ2-7|NA|TRBD1|TRBV2
CASSGSRGPSYEQYF
TGTGCCAGCAGTGGCTCGAGGGGGCCCTCCTACGAGCAGTACTTC
>TRBJ2-6|once|NA|TRBV7-9
CASSLDAGANVLTF
TGTGCCAGCAGCTTGGATGCTGGGGCCAACGTCCTGACTTTC
>TRBJ2-1|once|TRBD2|TRBV19
CASSIITLAGGGNEQFF
TGTGCCAGTAGTATAATAACCCTAGCGGGGGGTGGGAATGAGCAGTTCTTC
>TRBJ1-2|NA|NA|TRBV15
CATSPPFYGYTF
TGTGCCACCAGCCCCCCGTTTTATGGCTACACCTTC
>TRBJ2-4|NA|NA|TRBV9
CASSGGDKNIQYF
TGTGCCAGCAGCGGTGGAGACAAAAACATTCAGTACTTC
>TRBJ1-1|NA|TRBD1|TRBV19
CASSLMRDRGNTEAFF
TGTGCCAGTAGCCTCATGAGGGACAGGGGAAACACTGAAGCTTTCTTT
>TRBJ2-1|once|TRBD2|TRBV30
CAWSSSGRFYNEQFF
TGTGCCTGGAGTTCTAGCGGGAGGTTCTACAATGAGCAGTTCTTC
>TRBJ1-1|NA|NA|TRBV9
CASSAGRINTEAFF
TGTGCCAGCAGCGCCGGACGGATAAACACTGAAGCTTTCTTT
>TRBJ2-2|once|NA|TRBV12-5
CASGLPLGPGELFF
TGTGCTAGTGGTTTGCCCCTAGGTCCCGGGGAGCTGTTTTTT
>TRBJ2-5|NA|NA|TRBV7-3
CASSLTGSGVETQYF
TGTGCCAGCAGCTTAACGGGTAGCGGTGTGGAGACCCAGTACTTC
>TRBJ2-1|NA|NA|TRBV6-6
CASSYSTGLANNEQFF
TGTGCCAGCAGTTACTCGACCGGCCTGGCCAATAATGAGCAGTTCTTC
>TRBJ1-2|NA|NA|TRBV10-2
CASSNRGSPGGYTF
TGCGCCAGCAGTAACCGAGGGTCCCCGGGTGGCTACACCTTC
>TRBJ2-7|NA|NA|TRBV13
CASSNSYEQYF
TGTGCCAGCAGCAACTCCTACGAGCAGTACTTC
>TRBJ1-5|NA|NA|TRBV12-5
CASGLGTGGNQPQHF
NA
>TRBJ2-1|NA|TRBD2|TRBV27
CASSPSGVWLQFF
TGTGCCAGCAGTCCGAGCGGGGTTTGGTTGCAGTTCTTC